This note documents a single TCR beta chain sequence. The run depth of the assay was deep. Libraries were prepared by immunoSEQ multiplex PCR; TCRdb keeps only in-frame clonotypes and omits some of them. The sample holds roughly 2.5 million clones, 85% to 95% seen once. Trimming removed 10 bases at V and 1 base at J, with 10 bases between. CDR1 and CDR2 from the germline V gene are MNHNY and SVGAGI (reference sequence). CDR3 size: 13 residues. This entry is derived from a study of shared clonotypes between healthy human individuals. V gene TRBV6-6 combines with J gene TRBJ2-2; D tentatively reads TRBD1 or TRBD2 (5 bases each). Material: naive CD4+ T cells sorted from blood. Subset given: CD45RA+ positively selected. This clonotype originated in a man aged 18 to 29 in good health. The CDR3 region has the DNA TGTGCCACCTCGAGGGGGAACACCGGGGAGCTGTTTTTT. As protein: CATSRGNTGELFF.